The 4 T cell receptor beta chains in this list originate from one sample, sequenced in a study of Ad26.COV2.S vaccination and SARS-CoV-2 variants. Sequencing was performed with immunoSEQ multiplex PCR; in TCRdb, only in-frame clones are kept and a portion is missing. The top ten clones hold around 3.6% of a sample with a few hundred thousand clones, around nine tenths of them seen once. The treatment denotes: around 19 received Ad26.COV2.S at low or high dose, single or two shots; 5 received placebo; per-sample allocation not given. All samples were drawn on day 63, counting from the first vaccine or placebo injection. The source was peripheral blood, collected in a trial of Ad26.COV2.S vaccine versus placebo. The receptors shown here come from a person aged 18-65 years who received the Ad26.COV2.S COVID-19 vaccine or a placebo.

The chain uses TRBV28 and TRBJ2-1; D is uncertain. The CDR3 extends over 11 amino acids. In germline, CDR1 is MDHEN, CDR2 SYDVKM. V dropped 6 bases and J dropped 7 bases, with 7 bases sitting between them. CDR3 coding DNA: TGTGCCAGCAGACTCTTAAATGAGCAGTTCTTC. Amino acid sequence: CASRLLNEQFF.

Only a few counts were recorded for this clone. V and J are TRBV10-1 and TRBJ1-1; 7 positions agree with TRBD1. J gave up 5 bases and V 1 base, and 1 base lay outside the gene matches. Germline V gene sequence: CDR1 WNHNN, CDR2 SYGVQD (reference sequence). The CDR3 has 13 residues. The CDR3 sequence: CASSEYRGTEAFF. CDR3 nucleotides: TGCGCCAGCAGTGAGTACAGGGGTACTGAAGCTTTCTTT.

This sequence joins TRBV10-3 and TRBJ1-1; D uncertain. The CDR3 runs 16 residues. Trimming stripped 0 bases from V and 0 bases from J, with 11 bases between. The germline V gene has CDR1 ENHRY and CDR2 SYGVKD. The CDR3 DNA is TGTGCCATCAGTGAGTCAGGGTTTCAAATGAACACTGAAGCTTTCTTT. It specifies CAISESGFQMNTEAFF.

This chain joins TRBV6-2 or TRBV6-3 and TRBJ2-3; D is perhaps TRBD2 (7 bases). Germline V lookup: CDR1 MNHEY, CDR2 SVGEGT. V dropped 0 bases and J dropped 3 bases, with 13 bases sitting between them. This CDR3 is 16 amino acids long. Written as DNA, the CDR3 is TGTGCCAGCAGTTACTCGACTAGCACAGGGACAGATACGCAGTATTTT. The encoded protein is CASSYSTSTGTDTQYF.